The T cell receptor beta chain under discussion was sequenced for a study of cytomegalovirus exposure and HLA in healthy donors. CDR1 and CDR2 (germline): SGHDT, YYEEEE. The CDR3 contains 14 residues. V gave up 4 bases and J gave up 1 base, with 11 bases separating them. 60 Vbeta and 13 Jbeta primers were used in PCR. Clones were sequenced by immunoSEQ multiplex PCR, and TCRdb holds only the in-frame ones, with some missing. The data contain some 100,000 clones, roughly 74% of them singletons. The chain combines TRBV5-6 with TRBJ1-1; D is ambiguous. The TCR was taken from a woman in her 70s in good health and CMV-seropositive. What was sequenced was PBMCs. The CDR3 loop is CASSDPTGNTEAFF. CDR3 bases: TGTGCCAGCAGCGATCCGACGGGGAACACTGAAGCTTTCTTT.